Listed here are 10 T cell receptor beta chains from one sample, sequenced in a study of cytomegalovirus exposure and HLA in healthy donors. The PCR employed 60 Vbeta primers together with 13 Jbeta primers. Sequencing was performed with immunoSEQ multiplex PCR; in TCRdb, only in-frame clones are kept and a portion is missing. In the table there are some 190,000 clones, about 77% of which are singletons. Sequenced: PBMCs. These receptors all come from a woman in her twenties or thirties in good health and CMV-seropositive.

The rearrangement joins TRBV7-9 to TRBJ1-4, with D unclear. CDR1 is SEHNR, CDR2 FQNEAQ, per germline (reference sequence). The CDR3 covers 14 residues. The V gene lost 1 base and the J gene lost 6 bases, with 9 bases spanning the gap. The CDR3 sequence is CASSLDFSDEKLFF. Here the CDR3 DNA reads TGTGCCAGCAGCTTAGATTTCAGTGATGAAAAACTGTTTTTT.

The CDR3 sequence: CASSPQRREQYF. Here the CDR3 DNA reads TGTGCCAGCAGCCCCCAGCGCCGCGAGCAGTACTTC. The V and J genes are TRBV7-2 and TRBJ2-7; D gene uncertain. Looked up from germline, CDR1 is SGHTA and CDR2 is FQGNSA. The ends were cut back, 5 bases at V and 6 bases at J, with 11 bases in the middle. The CDR3 consists of 12 residues.

The rearrangement uses TRBV7-9 and TRBJ1-2; D gene ambiguous. The CDR3 totals 13 residues. Germline-derived CDR1 and CDR2 are SEHNR and FQNEAQ (reference sequence). Trimming took off 5 bases at V and 5 bases at J, with 12 bases between the two ends. CDR3 sequence: CASSLDTPYGYTF. CDR3 DNA: TGTGCCAGCAGCCTCGACACTCCTTATGGCTACACCTTC.

This chain connects TRBV7-2 to TRBJ1-1; D call uncertain. This CDR3 has 14 amino acids. Germline V CDR1 and CDR2: SGHTA, FQGNSA. The V end lost 7 bases, the J end lost 2 bases, and 14 bases lay between the germline ends. CDR3 nucleotides: TGTGCCAGCACCAAAGAGGGAGGAAACACTGAAGCTTTCTTT. Encoded protein: CASTKEGGNTEAFF.

This chain links TRBV11-2 with TRBJ1-6; no definite D call. The CDR3 has 15 amino acids. The germline V gene has CDR1 SGHAT and CDR2 FQNNGV. V lost 4 bases, J lost 9 bases, and 16 bases lay in between. The CDR3 here is CASSSQGLEGSPLHF. For the CDR3, the DNA is TGTGCCAGCAGCTCTCAAGGCCTCGAGGGTTCACCCCTCCACTTT.

The rearrangement links TRBV27 to TRBJ2-1; TRBD2 aligns across 15 bases. CDR3 length equals 17 residues. The V segment lost 5 bases and the J segment 9 bases; nucleotides outside the gene matches: 11. Germline V CDR1 and CDR2: MNHEY, SMNVEV (reference sequence). The DNA for the CDR3 is TGTGCCAGCAGTATACTCCGGACTAGCGGGGGGGCTTGTGAGCAGTTCTTC. Translation gives CASSILRTSGGACEQFF.

This CDR3 reads CASSLSQGRISTNEQFF. CDR3 sequence (DNA): TGTGCCAGCAGTTTATCGCAGGGAAGAATCTCAACGAATGAGCAGTTCTTC. The chain carries TRBV28 and TRBJ2-1, with D possibly TRBD1 on 5 matching bases. The CDR3 is 17 amino acids. Germline-derived CDR1 and CDR2 are MDHEN and SYDVKM. V was pared by 1 base and J by 7 bases, with 20 bases between. The full variable domain, its missing parts supplied by reference TRBV28 and TRBJ2-1, is DVKVTQSSRYLVKRTGEKVFLECVQDMDHENMFWYRQDPGLGLRLIYFSYDVKMKEKGDIPEGYSVSREKKERFSLILESASTNQTSMYLCASSLSQGRISTNEQFFGPGTRLTVL.

This chain connects TRBV5-1 to TRBJ1-5; 8 bases map to TRBD1. The CDR3 has 13 residues. The junction had 1 base not matched to a gene; V was cut back by 1 base and J by 7 bases. CDR1 and CDR2 (germline): SGHRS, YFSETQ. CDR3 sequence (DNA): TGCGCCAGCAGCTTGCAGGGGGCACAGCCCCAGCATTTT. It encodes CASSLQGAQPQHF.

This chain joins TRBV27 and TRBJ1-2; perhaps TRBD1 as D (5 bases). This CDR3 contains 15 residues. V was trimmed by 5 bases and J by 0 bases, leaving 13 bases between them. Per germline, CDR1 MNHEY and CDR2 SMNVEV (reference sequence). The CDR3 coding sequence is TGTGCCAGCAGTCTAATCGGACAAGCTAACTATGGCTACACCTTC. Residues: CASSLIGQANYGYTF.

The chain is built from TRBV18 and TRBJ1-3, with D possibly TRBD1 on 6 matching bases. Per germline, CDR1 KGHSH and CDR2 LQKENI. The CDR3 length is 16 residues. V lost 1 base, J lost 2 bases, and 12 bases lay in between. The CDR3 is CASSPLDSGAGNTIYF. The CDR3, as DNA: TGTGCCAGCTCACCACTGGACAGTGGGGCTGGAAACACCATATATTTT.